Following are 13 T cell receptor beta chains from one sample sequenced in a study of T cell repertoires in cytomegalovirus infection. Each CDR3 protein is one row after TCRdb ran MiXCR on the reads. Counted here are about 200,000 distinct CDR3 sequences, less than 9.5% occurring once; the ten biggest clones make up approximately 4.2%. Input material: PBMCs. These receptors were taken from a human donor in good health (CMV status not recorded). Some clones in this sample may be carry-over from other donors' samples.

This chain links TRBV20-1 with TRBJ2-1; D unclear. The V end was cut by 0 bases, the J end by 1 base, with 13 bases between. Germline V lookup: CDR1 DFQATT, CDR2 SNEGSKA (reference sequence). The CDR3 loop spans 16 amino acids. CDR3 protein: CSARDPKRVSYNEQFF. CDR3 DNA sequence: TGCAGTGCTAGAGATCCGAAAAGGGTGTCCTACAATGAGCAGTTCTTC.

The chain is built from TRBV20-1 and TRBJ2-7; D unresolved. This CDR3 contains 15 residues. The germline V and J ends were trimmed by 5 bases and 5 bases, with 22 bases remaining between them. Germline V CDR1 and CDR2: DFQATT, SNEGSKA (reference sequence). DNA of the CDR3: TGCAGTGCTTCCTCCGGTGACCTCAGAGGCGACGAGCAGTACTTC. It specifies CSASSGDLRGDEQYF.

This sequence joins TRBV19 and TRBJ2-5, with D perhaps matching TRBD2 (6 bases). V was clipped by 3 bases and J by 3 bases, with 11 bases between them. Germline V gene sequence: CDR1 LNHDA, CDR2 SQIVND (reference sequence). CDR3 length: 14 residues. The CDR3 sequence: CASSIGWGEETQYF. CDR3 nucleotides: TGTGCCAGTAGTATCGGGTGGGGGGAAGAGACCCAGTACTTC.

This clonotype was seen many times. The chain carries TRBV28 and TRBJ2-1, with 7 bases identical to TRBD2. The germline gives CDR1 MDHEN, CDR2 SYDVKM. CDR3 length equals 16 residues. V shed 2 bases and J 9 bases; nucleotides not matched to a gene: 13. The chain's CDR3 is CASSLVASGLWGEQFF. CDR3 DNA: TGTGCCAGCAGTTTAGTGGCTAGCGGCCTTTGGGGTGAGCAGTTCTTC.

This clonotype was seen repeatedly, ten times or more. V gene TRBV7-2 combines with J gene TRBJ2-3, with D unresolved. Trimming took 7 bases from V and 2 from J, leaving 10 bases between them. This CDR3 has 13 amino acids. In germline, CDR1 is SGHTA, CDR2 FQGNSA. The DNA of the CDR3 is TGTGCCAGCACCAAGACCACCACAGATACGCAGTATTTT. Translating gives CASTKTTTDTQYF.

The chain joins TRBV7-6 to TRBJ1-3; D gene unclear. The germline gives CDR1 SGHVS, CDR2 FNYEAQ. There are 15 residues in the CDR3. Deletions cut 5 bases from V and 0 bases from J, with 11 bases between. This CDR3 reads CASSQRADSGNTIYF. The CDR3 DNA is TGTGCCAGCAGCCAAAGAGCCGACTCTGGAAACACCATATATTTT.

Ten or more counts support this clonotype. This chain uses TRBV7-2 with TRBJ2-1; 8 bases map to TRBD2. Germline V gene lookup returns CDR1 SGHTA and CDR2 FQGNSA. The CDR3 has 15 amino acids. J gave up 9 bases and V 5 bases, and 12 bases lay outside the gene matches. The CDR3: CASSPSGGGVVEQFF. The CDR3 DNA reads as TGTGCCAGCAGCCCGAGCGGGGGAGGAGTGGTTGAGCAGTTCTTC.

This clonotype was recorded at least ten times. The chain combines TRBV7-2 with TRBJ2-6, with a tentative D call TRBD1 (7 bases). V dropped 5 bases and J dropped 3 bases, with 11 bases sitting between them. CDR3 size: 15 residues. Germline CDR1 is SGHTA and CDR2 is FQGNSA. The chain's CDR3 is CASSPGGSGANVLTF. CDR3 DNA sequence: TGTGCCAGCAGCCCAGGGGGGAGTGGGGCCAACGTCCTGACTTTC.

This clonotype was counted ten times or more. This sequence joins TRBV12-3 or TRBV12-4 and TRBJ2-1, with D maybe TRBD2 (6 bases). V lost 6 bases and J 8 bases, leaving 20 bases between the germline ends. The CDR3 loop spans 15 amino acids. The CDR3 nucleotides read TGTGCCAGCAGCTCTCGGGACTCGGGGTCTTATGAGCAGTTCTTC. Translating gives CASSSRDSGSYEQFF.

Ten or more counts support this clonotype. The rearrangement joins TRBV2 to TRBJ2-4, with a possible D match to TRBD1 (5 bases). This CDR3 spans 14 amino acids. Germline CDR1 SNHLY, CDR2 FYNNEI. Trimming left V 10 bases short and J 3 bases short, with 16 bases between. The CDR3 nucleotides read TGTGCCACCACGTCAGGGATAATCAAAAACATTCAGTACTTC. The encoded protein is CATTSGIIKNIQYF.

This chain links TRBV2 with TRBJ1-1; 7 bases agree with TRBD1. Trimming removed 4 bases from V and 5 bases from J; junction bases left unmatched: 7. This CDR3 comprises 14 residues. Germline V lookup: CDR1 SNHLY, CDR2 FYNNEI. CDR3 sequence (DNA): TGTGCCAGCAGTGCAACAGGGGAAGGGACTGAAGCTTTCTTT. Encoded protein: CASSATGEGTEAFF.

This clonotype has a count of ten or more. The chain uses TRBV7-2 and TRBJ2-5, with 14 bases identical to TRBD2. The CDR3 is made up of 18 amino acids. V gave up 5 bases and J gave up 2 bases; unmatched junction bases: 10. Germline CDR1 SGHTA, CDR2 FQGNSA. The CDR3 protein is CASSPSGTSGRPQETQYF. In DNA form, the CDR3 reads TGTGCCAGCAGCCCCTCGGGGACTAGCGGGAGACCTCAAGAGACCCAGTACTTC.

This clonotype was detected many times. The rearrangement links TRBV7-9 to TRBJ1-1, with TRBD1 matching 8 bases. Germline CDR1 reads SEHNR; CDR2 reads FQNEAQ (reference sequence). This CDR3 region has 14 residues. The J segment lost 5 bases and the V segment lost 5 bases, leaving 7 bases of the junction unmatched. The CDR3 loop is CASSPTGGWTEAFF. The CDR3 DNA follows: TGTGCCAGCAGCCCCACAGGGGGGTGGACTGAAGCTTTCTTT.